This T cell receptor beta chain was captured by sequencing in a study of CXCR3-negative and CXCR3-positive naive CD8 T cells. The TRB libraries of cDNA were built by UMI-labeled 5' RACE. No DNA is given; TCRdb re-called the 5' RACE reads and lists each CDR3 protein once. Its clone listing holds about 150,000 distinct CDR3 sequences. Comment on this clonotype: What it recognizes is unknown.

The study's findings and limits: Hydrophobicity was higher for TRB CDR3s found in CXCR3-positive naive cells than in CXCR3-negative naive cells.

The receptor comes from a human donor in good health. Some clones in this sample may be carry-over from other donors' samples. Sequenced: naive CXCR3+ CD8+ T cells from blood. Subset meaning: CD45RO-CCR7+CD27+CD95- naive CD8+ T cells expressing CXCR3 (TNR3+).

This CDR3 is CASSTRGGPSYEQYF. The gene calls are TRBV12-3 or TRBV12-4 and TRBJ2-7; as DNA is missing, the TRBD2 call by TCRdb cannot be tested. The CDR3 runs to 15 residues.